This T cell receptor beta chain comes out of a study of blood T cell repertoires in COVID-19. About the research overall: Researchers got acute and convalescent COVID-19 samples from the United States, Italy and Spain. T cells, B-cell-depleted T cells, or PBMCs supplied cDNA or gDNA.

The CDR3 is 16 residues long. The V gene end was trimmed by 1 base and the J gene end by 3 bases; junction bases not matched to a gene: 8. Germline assignment: CDR1 SGHDT and CDR2 YYEEEE. In the authors' workflow: Using reference gene primer amplification, nucleated cell counts were estimated. Profiled with immunoSEQ multiplex PCR; TCRdb holds only in-frame clones, not every one. V and J calls and clone size are as listed in that table; D and trimming were resolved from the DNA. The data show roughly 160,000 clones, less than 85% seen once. This clone was picked up a small number of times. Sequences were obtained from peripheral blood. The clonotype originates from a woman at least 80 years old with acute or convalescent COVID-19. The chain combines TRBV5-6 with TRBJ2-3; TRBD2 aligns across 7 bases. The CDR3 sequence: CASSLILRGTTDTQYF. The CDR3 region has the DNA TGTGCCAGCAGCTTGATTCTGCGGGGGACGACAGATACGCAGTATTTT.